This T cell receptor beta chain was recorded in a study of blood T cell repertoires in COVID-19. Study details: PBMCs, B-cell-depleted T cells, or T cells were the source of the cDNA or gDNA that made up the material.

The CDR3 runs 15 residues. Trimming cost V 2 bases and J 4 bases; bases outside gene matches: 4. Germline lookup yields CDR1 MGHRA and CDR2 YSYEKL. Seattle patient enrollment occurred during active infection, with longitudinal follow-up thereafter. In the original workflow: Researchers report that nucleated cell counts were estimated from reference gene primer amplification. This table comes from immunoSEQ multiplex PCR, and its TCRdb copy is limited to in-frame clones, with some not included. V and J calls and clone size follow that table, whereas D and trimming were derived from the DNA. Of about 250,000 clones in the sample, around 85% were seen once.

Input material: peripheral blood. V gene TRBV4-1 combines with J gene TRBJ1-5; 8 bases are a match to TRBD1. The sequence was obtained from a human donor with COVID-19, enrolled during active disease. The donor label of this sample is uncertain. The CDR3 sequence: CASSQFTGGNQPQHF. As DNA, the CDR3 is TGCGCCAGCAGCCAATTCACAGGGGGGAATCAGCCCCAGCATTTT.